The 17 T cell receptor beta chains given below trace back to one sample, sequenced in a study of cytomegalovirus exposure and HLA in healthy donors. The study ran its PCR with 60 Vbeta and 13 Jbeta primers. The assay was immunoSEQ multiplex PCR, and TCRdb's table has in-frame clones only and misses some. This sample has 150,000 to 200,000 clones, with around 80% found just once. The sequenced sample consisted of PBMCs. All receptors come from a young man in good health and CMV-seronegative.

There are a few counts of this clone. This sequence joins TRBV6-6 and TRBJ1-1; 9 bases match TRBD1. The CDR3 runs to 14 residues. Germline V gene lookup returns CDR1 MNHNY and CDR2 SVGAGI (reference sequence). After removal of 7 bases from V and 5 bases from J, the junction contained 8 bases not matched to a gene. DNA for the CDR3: TGTGCCAGCACCCCCACAGGGGGCTTTACTGAAGCTTTCTTT. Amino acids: CASTPTGGFTEAFF.

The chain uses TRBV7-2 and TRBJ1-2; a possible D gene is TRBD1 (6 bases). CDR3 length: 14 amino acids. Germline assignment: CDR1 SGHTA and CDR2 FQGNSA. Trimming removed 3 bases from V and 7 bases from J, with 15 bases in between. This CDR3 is CASSFGQQVGGYTF. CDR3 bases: TGTGCCAGCAGCTTTGGACAGCAGGTTGGTGGCTACACCTTC.

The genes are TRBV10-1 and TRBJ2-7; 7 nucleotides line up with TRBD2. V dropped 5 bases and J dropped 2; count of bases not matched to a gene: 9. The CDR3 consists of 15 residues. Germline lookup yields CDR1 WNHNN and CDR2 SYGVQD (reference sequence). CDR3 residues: CASSLWPSGAYEQYF. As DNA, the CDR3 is TGCGCCAGCAGTCTCTGGCCGAGCGGGGCCTACGAGCAGTACTTC.

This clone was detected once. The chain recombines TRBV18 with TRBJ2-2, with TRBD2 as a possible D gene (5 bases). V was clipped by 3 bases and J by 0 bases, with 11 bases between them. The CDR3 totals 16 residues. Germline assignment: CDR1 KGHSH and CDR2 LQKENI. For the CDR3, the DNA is TGTGCCAGCTCACCTTCTCCGGACTCGAACACCGGGGAGCTGTTTTTT. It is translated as CASSPSPDSNTGELFF.

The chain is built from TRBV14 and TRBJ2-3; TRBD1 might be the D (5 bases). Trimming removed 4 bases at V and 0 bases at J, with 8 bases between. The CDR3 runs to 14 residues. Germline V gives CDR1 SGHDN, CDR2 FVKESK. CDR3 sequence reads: CASSRQSSTDTQYF. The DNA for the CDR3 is TGTGCCAGCAGCCGACAGTCTAGCACAGATACGCAGTATTTT.

The CDR3 nucleotides read TGCGCCAGCAGCCCCGGGACTAGCGGGAGGAGGCAAGAGACCCAGTACTTC. As protein: CASSPGTSGRRQETQYF. This chain connects TRBV4-3 to TRBJ2-5, with 15 bases identical to TRBD2. The germline gives CDR1 LGHNA, CDR2 YSLEER. The CDR3 length is 17 residues. Trimming removed 4 bases from V and 2 bases from J; junction bases left unmatched: 5.

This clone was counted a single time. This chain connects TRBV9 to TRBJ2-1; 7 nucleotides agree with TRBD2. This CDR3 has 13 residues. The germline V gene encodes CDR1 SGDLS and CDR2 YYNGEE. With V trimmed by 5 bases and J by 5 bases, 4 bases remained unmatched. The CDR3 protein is CASRSGLDNEQFF. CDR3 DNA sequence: TGTGCCAGCAGGTCCGGACTAGACAATGAGCAGTTCTTC.

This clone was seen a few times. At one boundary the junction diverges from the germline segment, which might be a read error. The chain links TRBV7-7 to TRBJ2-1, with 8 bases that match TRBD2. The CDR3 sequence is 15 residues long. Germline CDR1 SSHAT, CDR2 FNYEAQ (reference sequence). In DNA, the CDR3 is TGTGCTAGCAGCTCAGGGCAGCGGGGGTCCAATGAGCAGTTCTTC. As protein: CASSSGQRGSNEQFF.

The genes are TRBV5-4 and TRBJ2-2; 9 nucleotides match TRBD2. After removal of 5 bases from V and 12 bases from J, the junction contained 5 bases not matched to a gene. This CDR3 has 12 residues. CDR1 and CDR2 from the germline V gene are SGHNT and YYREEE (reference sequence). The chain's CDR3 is CASSLAGAKLFF. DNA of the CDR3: TGTGCCAGCAGTTTAGCGGGAGCTAAGCTGTTTTTT.

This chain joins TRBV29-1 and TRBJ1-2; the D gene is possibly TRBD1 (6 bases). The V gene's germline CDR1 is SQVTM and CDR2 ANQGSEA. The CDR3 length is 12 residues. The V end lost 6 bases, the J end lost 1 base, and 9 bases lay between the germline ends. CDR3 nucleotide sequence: TGCAGCGTAGGGACACTTAACTATGGCTACACCTTC. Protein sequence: CSVGTLNYGYTF.

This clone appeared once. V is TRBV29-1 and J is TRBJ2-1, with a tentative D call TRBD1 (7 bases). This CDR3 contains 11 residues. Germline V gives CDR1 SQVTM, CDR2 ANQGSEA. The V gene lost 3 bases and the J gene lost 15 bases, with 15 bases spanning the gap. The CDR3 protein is CSVEGGWTGFF. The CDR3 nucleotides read TGCAGCGTTGAGGGGGGTTGGACAGGGTTCTTC.

CDR3 loop: CAISDEGRRGYTF. For the CDR3, the DNA is TGTGCCATCAGTGATGAGGGGCGGCGGGGTTACACCTTC. The V and J genes are TRBV10-3 and TRBJ1-2; possibly TRBD1 for D (5 bases). The CDR3 runs 13 residues. CDR1 is ENHRY, CDR2 SYGVKD, per germline. V was clipped by 3 bases and J by 11 bases, with 16 bases between them.

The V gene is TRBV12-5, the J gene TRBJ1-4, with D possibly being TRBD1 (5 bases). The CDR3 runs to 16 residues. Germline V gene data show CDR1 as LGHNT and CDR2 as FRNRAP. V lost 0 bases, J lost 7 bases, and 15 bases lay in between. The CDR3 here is CASGLVLQGMGEKLFF. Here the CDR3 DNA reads TGTGCTAGTGGTTTGGTACTGCAGGGCATGGGTGAAAAACTGTTTTTT.

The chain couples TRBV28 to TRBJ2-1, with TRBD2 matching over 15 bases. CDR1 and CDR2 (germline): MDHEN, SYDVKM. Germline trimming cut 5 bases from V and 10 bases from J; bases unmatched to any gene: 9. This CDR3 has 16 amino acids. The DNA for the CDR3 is TGTGCCAGCAGTACAGGACTAGCGGGAGGGCTAGGGGAGCAGTTCTTC. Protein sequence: CASSTGLAGGLGEQFF.

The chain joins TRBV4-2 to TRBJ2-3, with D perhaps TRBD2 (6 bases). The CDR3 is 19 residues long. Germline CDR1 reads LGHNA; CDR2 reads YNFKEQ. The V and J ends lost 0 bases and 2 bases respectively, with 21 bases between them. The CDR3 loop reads CASSQEKLGGGRLTDTQYF. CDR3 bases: TGTGCCAGCAGCCAAGAAAAATTGGGAGGCGGGCGCCTCACAGATACGCAGTATTTT.

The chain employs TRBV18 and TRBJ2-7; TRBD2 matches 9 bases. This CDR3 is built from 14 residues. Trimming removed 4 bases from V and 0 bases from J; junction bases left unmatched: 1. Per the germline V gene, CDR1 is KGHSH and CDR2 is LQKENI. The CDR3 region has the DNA TGTGCCAGCTCACAAGCGGGAGGCTCCTACGAGCAGTACTTC. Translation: CASSQAGGSYEQYF.

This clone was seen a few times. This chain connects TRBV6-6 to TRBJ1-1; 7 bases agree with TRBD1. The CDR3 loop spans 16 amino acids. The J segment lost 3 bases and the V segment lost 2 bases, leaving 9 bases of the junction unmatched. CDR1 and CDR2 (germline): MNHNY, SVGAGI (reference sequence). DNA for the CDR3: TGTGCCAGCAGTTACGGGACAGCCGCATTCTACACTGAAGCTTTCTTT. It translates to CASSYGTAAFYTEAFF.